This T cell receptor (beta chain) was sequenced during a study of shared clonotypes between healthy human individuals. Study processing details: ImmunoSEQ only sent back junction sequences with no quality scores, so filtering was done differently. The data were produced by immunoSEQ multiplex PCR, yet TCRdb's version contains in-frame clones alone and is incomplete. D and trimming were read from the DNA, whereas the V and J calls and clone size are those reported in that table. The sample shows some 1,400,000 clones, roughly 95% of them seen only once. The V and J ends lost 4 bases and 6 bases, in that order; junction bases with no gene match: 13. The CDR3 length is 17 residues. Germline CDR1 reads SGHRS; CDR2 reads YFSETQ.

The source of this sequence is a man aged 25-40 years in good health. Sequenced: naive CD4+ T cells sorted from blood. As to subset: CD45RA+ positively selected. The chain is built from TRBV5-1 and TRBJ2-2; 9 bases align to TRBD2. The CDR3 nucleotides are TGCGCCAGCAGCCCTGGAGCGGTAGCGGGAGATTCCGGGGAGCTGTTTTTT. Translation gives CASSPGAVAGDSGELFF.